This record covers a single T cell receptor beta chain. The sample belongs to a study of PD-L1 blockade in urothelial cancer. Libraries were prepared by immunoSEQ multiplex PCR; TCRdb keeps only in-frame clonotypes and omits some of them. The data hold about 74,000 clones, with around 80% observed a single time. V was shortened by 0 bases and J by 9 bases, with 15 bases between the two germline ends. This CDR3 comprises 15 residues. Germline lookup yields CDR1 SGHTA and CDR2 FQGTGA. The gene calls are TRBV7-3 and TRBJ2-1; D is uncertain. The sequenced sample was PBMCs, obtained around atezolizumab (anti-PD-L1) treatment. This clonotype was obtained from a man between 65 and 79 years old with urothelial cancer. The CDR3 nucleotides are TGTGCCAGCAGCTTAACTGGCTTCACAGTGAGTGAGCAGTTCTTC. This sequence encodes CASSLTGFTVSEQFF.